This TCR beta chain comes out of a study of early T cells in non-severe SARS-CoV-2 infection. Unique molecular identifiers (one per individual cDNA molecule) were attached. Using its own MiXCR run on the 5' RACE reads, TCRdb lists one record per CDR3 protein. The data show about 100,000 distinct CDR3 sequences, roughly 13% seen once. The CDR3 contains 16 residues. Germline values: CDR1 DFQATT, CDR2 SNEGSKA (reference sequence). V was pared by 6 bases and J by 2 bases, with 21 bases between. Study-level results: Lookups in VDJdb leaned toward anti-spike CD8 responses and missed private and CD4 specificities.

This clonotype was recorded many times. Its target is not known. This chain connects TRBV20-1 to TRBJ2-3; D is unclear. Specimen: whole blood. This sequence originates from an adult who was a healthcare worker with PCR-confirmed SARS-CoV-2 infection or an uninfected control (not recorded which). The CDR3 loop reads CSARIVGHRFTDTQYF. Written as DNA, the CDR3 is TGCAGTGCCCGGATTGTAGGGCACCGATTCACAGATACGCAGTATTTT.